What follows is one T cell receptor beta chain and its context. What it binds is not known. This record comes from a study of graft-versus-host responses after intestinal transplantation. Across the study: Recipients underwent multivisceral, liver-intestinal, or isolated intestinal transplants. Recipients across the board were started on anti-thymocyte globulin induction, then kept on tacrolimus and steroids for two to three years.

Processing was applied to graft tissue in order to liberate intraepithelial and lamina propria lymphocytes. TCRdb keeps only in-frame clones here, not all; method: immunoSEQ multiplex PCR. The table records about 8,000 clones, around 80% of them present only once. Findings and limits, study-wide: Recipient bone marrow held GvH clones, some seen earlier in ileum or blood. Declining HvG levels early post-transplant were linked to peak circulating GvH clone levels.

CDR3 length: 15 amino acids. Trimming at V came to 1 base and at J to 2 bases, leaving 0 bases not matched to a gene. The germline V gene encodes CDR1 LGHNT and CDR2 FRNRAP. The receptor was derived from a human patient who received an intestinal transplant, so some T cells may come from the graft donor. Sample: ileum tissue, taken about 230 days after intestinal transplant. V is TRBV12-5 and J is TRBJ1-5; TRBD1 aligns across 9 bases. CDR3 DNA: TGTGCTAGTGGTTTGGGGACAGGGGGCAATCAGCCCCAGCATTTT. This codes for CASGLGTGGNQPQHF.